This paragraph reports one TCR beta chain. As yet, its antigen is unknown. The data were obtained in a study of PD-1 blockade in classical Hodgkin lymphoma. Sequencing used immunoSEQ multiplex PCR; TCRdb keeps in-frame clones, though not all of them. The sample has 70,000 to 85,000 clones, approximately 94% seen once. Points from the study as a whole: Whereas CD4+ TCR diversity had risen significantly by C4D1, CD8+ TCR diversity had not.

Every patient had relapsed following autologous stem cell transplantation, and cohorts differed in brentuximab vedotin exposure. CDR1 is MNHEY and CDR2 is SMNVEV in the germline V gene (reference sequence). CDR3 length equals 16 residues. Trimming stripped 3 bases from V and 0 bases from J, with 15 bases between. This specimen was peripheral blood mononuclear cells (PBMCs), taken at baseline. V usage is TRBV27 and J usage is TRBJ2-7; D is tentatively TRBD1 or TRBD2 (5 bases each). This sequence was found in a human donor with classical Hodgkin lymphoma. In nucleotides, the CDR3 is TGTGCCAGCAGTTTTGGGGGTCCGGGTAACTCCTACGAGCAGTACTTC. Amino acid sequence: CASSFGGPGNSYEQYF.